The 30 T cell receptor beta chains presented below share a single source sample, sequenced in a study of blood T cells in healthy people across ages. For the second PCR, which ran for about 6 to 11 cycles, a sample-barcoded 5' primer and a J-beta primer mix were used. From the 5' RACE reads, TCRdb called clonotypes with MiXCR, one entry per CDR3 protein. Of around 800,000 distinct CDR3 sequences in the sample, about 55% are singletons; the top ten hold around 40%. The source material was blood. The receptor set was obtained from a man at least 80 years old in good health.

The chain carries TRBV7-9 and TRBJ1-1; tentative D call: TRBD1 (6 bases). This CDR3 is 14 amino acids long. CDR1 and CDR2 (germline): SEHNR, FQNEAQ (reference sequence). The ends were cut back, 5 bases at V and 1 base at J, with 11 bases in the middle. This chain's CDR3 is CASSPQGPNTEAFF. Here the CDR3 DNA reads TGTGCCAGCAGCCCTCAGGGGCCGAACACTGAAGCTTTCTTT.

The gene calls are TRBV14 and TRBJ2-7, with D perhaps TRBD1 (6 bases). V gave up 0 bases and J gave up 4 bases, with 16 bases separating them. The CDR3 spans 16 residues. Looked up from germline, CDR1 is SGHDN and CDR2 is FVKESK. DNA for the CDR3: TGTGCCAGCAGCCAAGATATAACAGGGAGAATATACGAGCAGTACTTC. It is translated as CASSQDITGRIYEQYF.

The chain has TRBV4-2 and TRBJ2-7; no firm D call. CDR3 size: 13 residues. Trimming cost V 1 base and J 7 bases, with 11 bases left between them. The germline gives CDR1 LGHNA, CDR2 YNFKEQ. The CDR3 coding sequence is TGTGCCAGCAGCCAAGCTAGTTACAATGAGCAGTACTTC. It codes for CASSQASYNEQYF.

The chain recombines TRBV5-1 with TRBJ2-1, with D uncertain. The CDR3 is 15 residues long. Germline CDR1 reads SGHRS; CDR2 reads YFSETQ. Trimming took off 4 bases at V and 6 bases at J, with 17 bases between the two ends. CDR3 nucleotide sequence: TGCGCCAGCAGCCCGGGTGATATGGCTACCAATGAGCAGTTCTTC. As protein: CASSPGDMATNEQFF.

This chain's CDR3 is CSARDFQGPTGELFF. The CDR3 DNA reads TGCAGTGCTAGAGATTTCCAGGGGCCCACCGGGGAGCTGTTTTTT. The chain uses TRBV20-1 and TRBJ2-2; TRBD1 might be the D (6 bases). Germline assignment: CDR1 DFQATT and CDR2 SNEGSKA (reference sequence). Trimming shortened V by 0 bases and J by 4 bases, and 12 bases separated the two germline ends. The CDR3 spans 15 residues.

The chain uses TRBV12-5 and TRBJ2-1; 16 bases align to TRBD2. Germline assignment: CDR1 LGHNT and CDR2 FRNRAP. This CDR3 has 15 amino acids. The CDR3 bases are TGTACCCCCGGGACTAGCGGGAGGGCCTACAATGAGCAGTTCTTC. Amino acid sequence: CTPGTSGRAYNEQFF.

The rearrangement joins TRBV15 to TRBJ2-7; 8 positions agree with TRBD1. V lost 6 bases, J lost 3 bases, and 7 bases stayed unmatched. CDR3 length: 14 amino acids. In germline, CDR1 is LNHNV, CDR2 YYDKDF (reference sequence). The CDR3 reads CATRRQGSVYEQYF. CDR3 in DNA: TGTGCCACCAGAAGACAGGGGTCGGTCTACGAGCAGTACTTC.

The chain combines TRBV20-1 with TRBJ2-7, with D perhaps being TRBD1 or TRBD2 (5 bases each). Trimming removed 4 bases at V and 1 base at J, with 8 bases between. This CDR3 comprises 12 residues. Germline CDR1 and CDR2: DFQATT and SNEGSKA (reference sequence). Here the CDR3 DNA reads TGCAGTGCTATGGGGGATTCCTACGAGCAGTACTTC. Its protein is CSAMGDSYEQYF.

V and J are TRBV6-5 and TRBJ2-3, with D possibly being TRBD1 (5 bases). The V gene lost 4 bases and the J gene lost 5 bases, with 16 bases spanning the gap. Germline V gene sequence: CDR1 MNHEY, CDR2 SVGAGI. This CDR3 comprises 15 residues. The CDR3 here is CASSLLRTLGDTQYF. CDR3 DNA sequence: TGTGCCAGCAGTTTACTCCGGACATTGGGAGATACGCAGTATTTT.

J is TRBJ2-7 and V is TRBV20-1; D gene unclear. This CDR3 has 11 amino acids. V dropped 4 bases and J dropped 4 bases, with 8 bases sitting between them. Germline V lookup: CDR1 DFQATT, CDR2 SNEGSKA (reference sequence). CDR3 in DNA: TGCAGTGCTAAGGTTACTTACGAGCAGTACTTC. This translates into CSAKVTYEQYF.

As for this clonotype: A read error is possible here, since a much larger clone lies one base away. The chain is built from TRBV9 and TRBJ2-1; D is undetermined. The germline gives CDR1 SGDLS, CDR2 YYNGEE. This CDR3 spans 11 amino acids. V was trimmed by 7 bases and J by 7 bases, leaving 9 bases between them. CDR3 nucleotide sequence: TGTGCCAGCTGCGCGGTGAATGAGCAGTTCTTC. Its protein is CASCAVNEQFF.

The chain couples TRBV5-1 to TRBJ2-5; 8 bases fit TRBD1. The CDR3 runs to 15 residues. V was clipped by 4 bases and J by 1 base; unmatched bases: 6. The germline V gene has CDR1 SGHRS and CDR2 YFSETQ. CDR3: CASSPGQGGQETQYF. CDR3 DNA sequence: TGCGCCAGCAGCCCCGGACAGGGAGGCCAAGAGACCCAGTACTTC.

This sequence joins TRBV5-6 and TRBJ2-1; 9 nucleotides align to TRBD1. Losses at the gene ends were 1 base for V and 10 bases for J; bases not matched to a gene: 9. CDR1 is SGHDT, CDR2 YYEEEE, per germline. This CDR3 contains 15 residues. The DNA for the CDR3 is TGTGCCAGCAGCTTGAGGGACAGGGTGTTGCGGGAGCAGTTCTTC. Encoded protein: CASSLRDRVLREQFF.

The chain combines TRBV20-1 with TRBJ2-5, with a possible D match to TRBD2 (5 bases). The J call may be in error: the DNA end matches TRBJ2-7 better. Germline assignment: CDR1 DFQATT and CDR2 SNEGSKA (reference sequence). This CDR3 has 13 amino acids. CDR3 loop: CSARDLVGGEQYF. The DNA of the CDR3 is TGCAGTGCTAGAGATCTGGTTGGAGGCGAGCAGTACTTC.

The chain has TRBV5-1 and TRBJ1-6; no clear D. The germline gives CDR1 SGHRS, CDR2 YFSETQ. This CDR3 region has 13 residues. Between the trimmed V and J ends, which lost 0 bases and 13 bases, there was a span of 11 bases. CDR3 sequence reads: CASSLGKQTPLHF. The CDR3 nucleotides are TGCGCCAGCAGCTTGGGGAAGCAGACCCCCCTCCACTTT. The whole variable domain, filled in from reference TRBV5-1 and TRBJ1-6, reads KAGVTQTPRYLIKTRGQQVTLSCSPISGHRSVSWYQQTPGQGLQFLFEYFSETQRNKGNFPGRFSGRQFSNSRSEMNVSTLELGDSALYLCASSLGKQTPLHFGNGTRLTVT.

This clonotype was found once. The V call is TRBV20-1, the J call TRBJ2-5; D not resolved. The CDR3 is 11 residues long. Trimming cost V 4 bases and J 11 bases, with 14 bases left between them. Germline CDR1 reads DFQATT; CDR2 reads SNEGSKA (reference sequence). This CDR3 is CSATLWNEQYF. CDR3 coding DNA: TGCAGTGCTACCCTTTGGAATGAGCAGTACTTC.

The chain is built from TRBV9 and TRBJ2-6; a weak D match, TRBD1 (6 bases). The CDR3 contains 15 residues. V was trimmed by 4 bases and J by 0 bases, leaving 8 bases between them. Per germline, CDR1 SGDLS and CDR2 YYNGEE. As DNA, the CDR3 is TGTGCCAGCAGCAGGACAGCCTCTGGGGCCAACGTCCTGACTTTC. It yields the protein CASSRTASGANVLTF. Using reference TRBV9 and TRBJ2-6 for the parts outside the CDR3, the full variable domain is DSGVTQTPKHLITATGQRVTLRCSPRSGDLSVYWYQQSLDQGLQFLIQYYNGEERAKGNILERFSAQQFPDLHSELNLSSLELGDSALYFCASSRTASGANVLTFGAGSRLTVL.

V is TRBV7-9 and J is TRBJ1-1; D gene uncertain. Trimming left V 3 bases short and J 7 bases short, with 9 bases between. CDR3 length: 12 amino acids. In germline, CDR1 is SEHNR, CDR2 FQNEAQ (reference sequence). CDR3 coding DNA: TGTGCCAGCAGCTTTGGGCCCGGTGAAGCTTTCTTT. It translates to CASSFGPGEAFF.

The genes are TRBV20-1 and TRBJ2-1; 11 bases fit TRBD2. The CDR3 covers 14 residues. Per germline, CDR1 DFQATT and CDR2 SNEGSKA (reference sequence). V trimming: 2 bases; J trimming: 9 bases; junction bases outside the gene matches: 6. The CDR3 protein is CSARMASGRLEQFF. CDR3 bases: TGCAGTGCTAGAATGGCTAGCGGGAGGCTTGAGCAGTTCTTC.

V gene TRBV29-1 combines with J gene TRBJ1-2, with 8 bases lining up with TRBD1. J lost 6 bases, V lost 3 bases, and 9 bases had no gene match. The CDR3 contains 14 residues. Germline assignment: CDR1 SQVTM and CDR2 ANQGSEA. The CDR3 bases are TGCAGCGTTGAGGGACAGGCAGGGTTCGATGGCTACACCTTC. It encodes CSVEGQAGFDGYTF. Combining the CDR3 with reference TRBV29-1 and TRBJ1-2 gives the whole variable domain SAVISQKPSRDICQRGTSLTIQCQVDSQVTMMFWYRQQPGQSLTLIATANQGSEATYESGFVIDKFPISRPNLTFSTLTVSNMSPEDSSIYLCSVEGQAGFDGYTFGSGTRLTVV.

The chain combines TRBV27 with TRBJ2-4, with D perhaps TRBD1 or TRBD2 (6 bases each). CDR3 length: 17 amino acids. Looked up from germline, CDR1 is MNHEY and CDR2 is SMNVEV (reference sequence). The V end lost 6 bases, the J end lost 0 bases, and 18 bases lay between the germline ends. For the CDR3, the DNA is TGTGCCAGCAGAAGGGGGGTTGGTGACCTAGCCAAAAACATTCAGTACTTC. Protein product: CASRRGVGDLAKNIQYF.

The chain employs TRBV20-1 and TRBJ1-6, with a tentative D call TRBD1 (6 bases). Deletions cut 3 bases from V and 1 base from J, with 16 bases between. CDR1 is DFQATT and CDR2 is SNEGSKA in the germline V gene (reference sequence). The CDR3 is 17 residues long. The CDR3 sequence is CSASNTGLKSYNSPLHF. CDR3 coding DNA: TGCAGTGCTAGTAATACAGGGTTAAAGTCCTATAATTCACCCCTCCACTTT.

The chain carries TRBV24-1 and TRBJ2-1; D is unresolved. The CDR3 is 16 residues long. Germline CDR1 KGHDR, CDR2 SFDVKD. The V gene lost 3 bases and the J gene lost 0 bases, with 11 bases spanning the gap. The CDR3: CATSDPKIFSYNEQFF. CDR3 coding DNA: TGTGCCACCAGTGATCCGAAAATCTTCTCCTACAATGAGCAGTTCTTC.

This clonotype has only one observation. The J gene is TRBJ2-7, the V gene TRBV28; perhaps D is TRBD1 or TRBD2 (5 bases each). The CDR3 has 13 amino acids. V lost 8 bases and J lost 1, with 12 bases in between. Germline CDR1 is MDHEN and CDR2 is SYDVKM. This CDR3 reads CASFQGGSYEQYF. CDR3 DNA: TGTGCCAGCTTTCAGGGCGGGTCCTACGAGCAGTACTTC.

V is TRBV15 and J is TRBJ2-5; tentatively, D is TRBD1 or TRBD2 (5 bases each). CDR1 is LNHNV and CDR2 is YYDKDF in the germline V gene (reference sequence). This CDR3 comprises 15 residues. Deletions cut 0 bases from V and 3 bases from J, with 11 bases between. CDR3 loop: CATSRDPRDEETQYF. The CDR3, as DNA: TGTGCCACCAGCAGAGATCCCAGGGACGAAGAGACCCAGTACTTC.

The chain is built from TRBV28 and TRBJ2-7, with D possibly called TRBD1 or TRBD2 (5 bases each). V lost 5 bases, J lost 2 bases, and 16 bases lay in between. The germline V gene encodes CDR1 MDHEN and CDR2 SYDVKM. The CDR3 is 15 amino acids. The CDR3 is CASSILLGDPYEQYF. The DNA of the CDR3 is TGTGCCAGCAGTATCTTGCTCGGGGACCCCTACGAGCAGTACTTC.

The chain uses TRBV20-1 and TRBJ1-2; a weak D match, TRBD1 (5 bases). V was pared by 2 bases and J by 8 bases, with 15 bases between. The germline V gene encodes CDR1 DFQATT and CDR2 SNEGSKA (reference sequence). This CDR3 region has 13 residues. DNA for the CDR3: TGCAGTGCTAGACCTATCAGTCAGGGAGGCTACACCTTC. This encodes CSARPISQGGYTF.

The chain has TRBV12-3 or TRBV12-4 and TRBJ2-1; maybe TRBD2 (6 bases). The ends were cut back, 5 bases at V and 6 bases at J, with 17 bases in the middle. This CDR3 comprises 15 residues. The CDR3 DNA reads TGTGCCAGCAGTAGGGAGGTAGCAGGGAGCAATGAGCAGTTCTTC. It is translated as CASSREVAGSNEQFF.

This clonotype has a handful of counts. Here the CDR3 DNA reads TGTGCCAGCAGCCCCGGGACAGGGGGCGGCGAGCAGTACTTC. The encoded protein is CASSPGTGGGEQYF. The chain is built from TRBV7-2 and TRBJ2-5; 12 positions agree with TRBD1. The end of the DNA aligns better with TRBJ2-7, so the J call may be wrong. CDR1 SGHTA and CDR2 FQGNSA come from the germline V gene. The CDR3 runs to 14 residues.

The CDR3 bases are TGTGCCAGCAGTTCCCTGGGACAGTACAATGAGCAGTTCTTC. Translation: CASSSLGQYNEQFF. The genes are TRBV6-2 or TRBV6-3 and TRBJ2-1; 7 bases map to TRBD1. The junction had 4 bases not matched to a gene; V was cut back by 4 bases and J by 4 bases. From germline, CDR1 is MNHEY and CDR2 SVGEGT. The CDR3 covers 14 residues.